One and the same sample provided the 15 T cell receptor beta chains below, sequenced in a study of blood T cell repertoires in COVID-19. Only in-frame clones appear in the TCRdb table, and some are missing; sequencing was by immunoSEQ multiplex PCR. The sample includes about 110,000 clones, 70% to 85% of them seen just once. The specimen was peripheral blood. These receptors all stem from a woman aged 55-69 years with acute or convalescent COVID-19.

Turning to this clone: Other DNA sequences within the sample encode an identical CDR3. The J gene is TRBJ1-6, the V gene TRBV27, with TRBD1 matching 8 bases. V shed 2 bases and J 8 bases; nucleotides not matched to a gene: 2. This CDR3 comprises 14 residues. CDR1 MNHEY and CDR2 SMNVEV come from the germline V gene (reference sequence). The CDR3 here is CASSLDRGYSPLHF. The CDR3, as DNA: TGTGCCAGCAGTTTAGACAGGGGTTATTCACCCCTCCACTTT.

This sequence joins TRBV4-2 and TRBJ1-1; the match to TRBD1 covers 7 bases. From germline, CDR1 is LGHNA and CDR2 YNFKEQ. This CDR3 comprises 16 residues. Trimming took 1 base from V and 1 from J; bases not matched to a gene: 6. The CDR3 nucleotides read TGTGCCAGCAGCCAAGGGGTAGGGGGCTCGAACACTGAAGCTTTCTTT. As protein: CASSQGVGGSNTEAFF.

This chain links TRBV5-1 with TRBJ2-1, with a possible D match to TRBD1 (5 bases). Germline loops: CDR1 SGHRS, CDR2 YFSETQ. CDR3 size: 14 residues. The germline V and J ends were trimmed by 0 bases and 6 bases, with 10 bases remaining between them. CDR3 coding DNA: TGCGCCAGCAGCTTGGGAGCTGGGGCCAATGAGCAGTTCTTC. It yields the protein CASSLGAGANEQFF.

This clone has a single count. The chain uses TRBV5-4 and TRBJ2-1, with 8 bases fitting TRBD1. This CDR3 region has 13 residues. CDR1 and CDR2 from the germline V gene are SGHNT and YYREEE (reference sequence). V was pared by 4 bases and J by 7 bases, with 4 bases of the junction left unmatched. CDR3 bases: TGTGCCAGCAGCCGACAGGGGAGGAATGAGCAGTTCTTC. Translated: CASSRQGRNEQFF.

This chain joins TRBV7-2 and TRBJ2-3; 7 bases map to TRBD1. The CDR3 has 14 amino acids. J lost 4 bases, V lost 6 bases, and 7 bases had no gene match. CDR1 and CDR2 from the germline V gene are SGHTA and FQGNSA. CDR3 sequence reads: CASRDYRGADTQYF. The CDR3 DNA is TGTGCCAGCAGGGATTACAGGGGTGCAGATACGCAGTATTTT.

V gene TRBV18 combines with J gene TRBJ1-2, with 8 bases lining up with TRBD1. V trimming: 4 bases; J trimming: 4 bases; junction bases outside the gene matches: 5. Germline V gene data show CDR1 as KGHSH and CDR2 as LQKENI. This CDR3 is built from 14 residues. The CDR3 DNA is TGTGCCAGCTCACAGGCAGGGGGCTTCTATGGCTACACCTTC. The encoded protein is CASSQAGGFYGYTF. Looking up the rest from reference TRBV18 and TRBJ1-2 gives the full variable domain: NAGVMQNPRHLVRRRGQEARLRCSPMKGHSHVYWYRQLPEEGLKFMVYLQKENIIDESGMPKERFSAEFPKEGPSILRIQQVVRGDSAAYFCASSQAGGFYGYTFGSGTRLTVV.

The V call is TRBV2, the J call TRBJ2-2, with TRBD1 as a possible D gene (6 bases). This CDR3 contains 14 residues. Trimming removed 6 bases at V and 8 bases at J, with 16 bases between. The germline V gene has CDR1 SNHLY and CDR2 FYNNEI. CDR3 sequence (DNA): TGTGCCAGCAGCACAGGGTTCACAGGGGGGGAGCTGTTTTTT. Protein sequence: CASSTGFTGGELFF.

CDR3 amino acids: CASSLGLRGTDTQYF. The CDR3 coding sequence is TGTGCCAGCAGTTTAGGACTTCGTGGCACAGATACGCAGTATTTT. The chain employs TRBV27 and TRBJ2-3; a possible D gene is TRBD2 (5 bases). V was trimmed by 2 bases and J by 1 base, leaving 10 bases between them. CDR1 and CDR2 (germline): MNHEY, SMNVEV (reference sequence). The CDR3 is made up of 15 amino acids.

Here the CDR3 reads CASSLDGSPGSTEAFF. The CDR3 nucleotides are TGTGCCAGCAGCTTAGATGGCAGCCCCGGGAGCACTGAAGCTTTCTTT. The chain is built from TRBV11-2 and TRBJ1-1; no reliable D call. V lost 0 bases, J lost 4 bases, and 15 bases lay in between. The CDR3 is 16 residues long. The germline V gene encodes CDR1 SGHAT and CDR2 FQNNGV.

V and J are TRBV6-5 and TRBJ1-5; a weak D match, TRBD1 (6 bases). V dropped 5 bases and J dropped 6 bases, with 11 bases sitting between them. CDR1 and CDR2 from the germline V gene are MNHEY and SVGAGI. CDR3 length: 13 amino acids. CDR3: CASSQSQGQPQHF. DNA for the CDR3: TGTGCCAGCAGTCAGTCACAGGGTCAGCCCCAGCATTTT.

The chain links TRBV6-5 to TRBJ1-1; possible D gene TRBD1, 6 bases. The CDR3 is made up of 13 amino acids. Between the trimmed V and J ends, which lost 7 bases and 0 bases, there was a span of 9 bases. Per the germline V gene, CDR1 is MNHEY and CDR2 is SVGAGI. The CDR3 DNA is TGTGCCAGCATTAACAGGGTGAACACTGAAGCTTTCTTT. Residues: CASINRVNTEAFF.

The chain couples TRBV9 to TRBJ1-3, with TRBD1 matching over 8 bases. J was trimmed by 3 bases and V by 0 bases; bases with no gene match: 5. There are 16 residues in the CDR3. Germline V CDR1 and CDR2: SGDLS, YYNGEE. The CDR3 region has the DNA TGTGCCAGCAGCGTAGGTCCGGGGACAGGTGGAAACACCATATATTTT. The encoded protein is CASSVGPGTGGNTIYF.

The chain uses TRBV5-4 and TRBJ2-3; 7 bases agree with TRBD2. CDR1 is SGHNT and CDR2 is YYREEE in the germline V gene (reference sequence). V shed 6 bases and J 5 bases; nucleotides not matched to a gene: 12. This CDR3 has 15 amino acids. The CDR3 here is CASKPGTNEVDTQYF. DNA for the CDR3: TGTGCCAGCAAACCCGGGACTAATGAGGTAGATACGCAGTATTTT.

This clone was detected only once. The V and J genes are TRBV7-6 and TRBJ1-4; TRBD1 aligns across 11 bases. Germline lookup yields CDR1 SGHVS and CDR2 FNYEAQ. The CDR3 length is 15 residues. Germline trimming cut 5 bases from V and 8 bases from J; bases unmatched to any gene: 7. CDR3 nucleotide sequence: TGTGCCAGCAGCGCCCGGACAGGGGGCGGAGAAAAACTGTTTTTT. Translated: CASSARTGGGEKLFF.

In its sample, this clone was seen a few times. This chain joins TRBV4-1 and TRBJ2-7; D call uncertain. Germline V gene lookup returns CDR1 MGHRA and CDR2 YSYEKL. The length of the CDR3 is 14 residues. V was pared by 0 bases and J by 1 base, with 7 bases between. The CDR3 loop reads CASSQDRVSYEQYF. For the CDR3, the DNA is TGCGCCAGCAGCCAAGACCGGGTATCCTACGAGCAGTACTTC.